The 31 T cell receptor beta chains below were found in one sample sequenced in a study of cytomegalovirus exposure and HLA in healthy donors. The protocol was immunoSEQ multiplex PCR, while the TCRdb copy is restricted to in-frame clones and leaves out a portion. The table records about 270,000 clones, 70% to 90% of them present only once. Input material: PBMCs. These receptors all come from a woman aged 18-29 years in good health and CMV-seronegative.

This chain connects TRBV7-9 to TRBJ2-7; TRBD2 might be the D (7 bases). V was pared by 1 base and J by 5 bases, with 12 bases between. CDR1 is SEHNR and CDR2 is FQNEAQ in the germline V gene (reference sequence). The CDR3 has 14 amino acids. The CDR3 spells CASSLEGGEDEQYF. DNA of the CDR3: TGTGCCAGCAGCTTAGAAGGGGGGGAGGACGAGCAGTACTTC.

Only a few counts were recorded for this clone. The chain recombines TRBV7-2 with TRBJ1-2; no firm D call. Germline loops: CDR1 SGHTA, CDR2 FQGNSA. With 1 base removed from V and 3 bases from J, the gap between germline ends came to 6 bases. The CDR3 consists of 13 residues. This chain's CDR3 is CASSLVGDYGYTF. Here the CDR3 DNA reads TGTGCCAGCAGCTTAGTAGGAGACTATGGCTACACCTTC.

This sequence joins TRBV5-1 and TRBJ2-2; 10 bases fit TRBD1. J was trimmed by 5 bases and V by 4 bases; bases with no gene match: 5. From germline, CDR1 is SGHRS and CDR2 YFSETQ. The CDR3 runs 15 residues. The CDR3 coding sequence is TGCGCCAGCAGCCCGGGGGGACAGGGGACCGGGGAGCTGTTTTTT. It translates to CASSPGGQGTGELFF.

V usage is TRBV27 and J usage is TRBJ2-1, with 11 bases lining up with TRBD1. Trimming cost V 6 bases and J 8 bases; bases outside gene matches: 9. This CDR3 is 15 amino acids long. Germline V gives CDR1 MNHEY, CDR2 SMNVEV (reference sequence). The CDR3 loop is CASSHGQGARDEQFF. CDR3 DNA sequence: TGTGCCAGCAGCCACGGACAGGGGGCTCGGGATGAGCAGTTCTTC.

The genes are TRBV2 and TRBJ2-6; 8 nucleotides agree with TRBD2. Trimming cost V 3 bases and J 2 bases; bases outside gene matches: 0. The V gene's germline CDR1 is SNHLY and CDR2 FYNNEI. The CDR3 length is 15 residues. CDR3 sequence reads: CASSDGGAGANVLTF. The CDR3 DNA is TGTGCCAGCAGTGACGGGGGGGCTGGGGCCAACGTCCTGACTTTC.

The chain recombines TRBV30 with TRBJ1-1, with 8 bases fitting TRBD1. The CDR3 contains 13 residues. With V trimmed by 7 bases and J by 5 bases, 9 bases remained unmatched. Germline loops: CDR1 GTSNPN, CDR2 SVGIG (reference sequence). In nucleotides, the CDR3 is TGTGCCTTCCCAGGGGGCGCGAAGACTGAAGCTTTCTTT. Protein sequence: CAFPGGAKTEAFF.

There are a few counts of this clone. The chain couples TRBV7-2 to TRBJ2-3, with 8 nucleotides matching TRBD1. Trimming took 8 bases from V and 2 from J; bases not matched to a gene: 9. Germline V lookup: CDR1 SGHTA, CDR2 FQGNSA. CDR3 length: 15 residues. DNA of the CDR3: TGTGCCAGCCAGGGGGCACAGGGTCACACAGATACGCAGTATTTT. This codes for CASQGAQGHTDTQYF.

V and J are TRBV6-5 and TRBJ1-1; 8 bases align to TRBD1. Germline assignment: CDR1 MNHEY and CDR2 SVGAGI. This CDR3 is 15 amino acids long. V gave up 5 bases and J gave up 0 bases; unmatched junction bases: 5. CDR3 amino acids: CASSPRGRMNTEAFF. CDR3 sequence (DNA): TGTGCCAGCAGTCCCAGGGGGCGCATGAACACTGAAGCTTTCTTT.

J is TRBJ1-2 and V is TRBV5-1, with D possibly being TRBD1 (6 bases). V lost 0 bases to trimming and J lost 0 bases, with 15 bases between them. The CDR3 is made up of 17 amino acids. Germline CDR1 and CDR2: SGHRS and YFSETQ. This chain's CDR3 is CASSLGGTHIPNYGYTF. CDR3 DNA sequence: TGCGCCAGCAGCTTGGGAGGGACACATATTCCTAACTATGGCTACACCTTC.

This clone was seen a few times. The rearrangement uses TRBV2 and TRBJ2-7; 13 positions match TRBD2. Unmatched junction bases numbered 9, after V lost 8 bases and J lost 8 bases. Germline CDR1 SNHLY, CDR2 FYNNEI. The CDR3 sequence is 14 residues long. CDR3 sequence: CASLGLAGALKQYF. CDR3 DNA: TGTGCCAGCCTCGGACTAGCGGGAGCCCTCAAGCAGTACTTC.

V is TRBV9 and J is TRBJ1-2; no definite D call. Between the trimmed V and J ends, which lost 4 bases and 4 bases, there was a span of 11 bases. Per germline, CDR1 SGDLS and CDR2 YYNGEE. This CDR3 is 13 amino acids long. CDR3 sequence: CASSPEDGYGYTF. DNA for the CDR3: TGTGCCAGCAGCCCGGAGGACGGCTATGGCTACACCTTC.

The chain carries TRBV28 and TRBJ2-1, with 7 positions matching TRBD1. The V segment lost 7 bases and the J segment 8 bases; nucleotides outside the gene matches: 11. CDR1 and CDR2 (germline): MDHEN, SYDVKM. This CDR3 is built from 14 residues. The CDR3 reads CASTLRGRDDEQFF. CDR3 DNA sequence: TGTGCCAGCACCCTGAGGGGGCGAGACGATGAGCAGTTCTTC.

This clone came up a few times. This sequence joins TRBV2 and TRBJ1-2, with 11 bases matching TRBD1. The CDR3 is 14 residues long. Trimming at V came to 6 bases and at J to 2 bases, leaving 2 bases not matched to a gene. CDR1 and CDR2 from the germline V gene are SNHLY and FYNNEI. As DNA, the CDR3 is TGTGCCAGCAGCGGACAGGGGGCAAACTATGGCTACACCTTC. Translated, it gives CASSGQGANYGYTF.

This chain links TRBV18 with TRBJ1-2; D possibly corresponds to TRBD1 (5 bases). V was trimmed by 6 bases and J by 0 bases, leaving 14 bases between them. This CDR3 comprises 15 residues. The V gene's germline CDR1 is KGHSH and CDR2 LQKENI. CDR3 DNA: TGTGCCAGCTCCCGACAGTCTACTCCTAACTATGGCTACACCTTC. This encodes CASSRQSTPNYGYTF.

V usage is TRBV4-3 and J usage is TRBJ1-2; the D is unclear. This CDR3 has 13 residues. Trimming took off 0 bases at V and 14 bases at J, with 16 bases between the two ends. Germline V gives CDR1 LGHNA, CDR2 YSLEER. The CDR3 sequence: CASSQESPGPETF. In nucleotides, the CDR3 is TGCGCCAGCAGCCAAGAAAGCCCAGGTCCAGAAACCTTC.

The chain recombines TRBV30 with TRBJ1-5; no definite D call. Germline V gene lookup returns CDR1 GTSNPN and CDR2 SVGIG (reference sequence). The CDR3 spans 13 residues. V lost 3 bases and J lost 4, with 10 bases in between. Here the CDR3 DNA reads TGTGCCTGGAGCGCGCGGTTTAATCAGCCCCAGCATTTT. As protein: CAWSARFNQPQHF.

The chain uses TRBV12-5 and TRBJ1-1, with D maybe TRBD1 (5 bases). V was pared by 0 bases and J by 1 base, with 15 bases between. The germline gives CDR1 LGHNT, CDR2 FRNRAP. The length of the CDR3 is 17 residues. CDR3 residues: CASGLVRAQGGNTEAFF. The DNA for the CDR3 is TGTGCTAGTGGTTTGGTACGGGCGCAGGGCGGGAACACTGAAGCTTTCTTT.

The CDR3 region is CASSGRPTVAHNEQFF. The CDR3 nucleotides are TGTGCCAGCAGTGGGAGGCCCACAGTTGCTCACAATGAGCAGTTCTTC. The chain links TRBV2 to TRBJ2-1; D may be TRBD2 (5 bases). The CDR3 spans 16 residues. V dropped 4 bases and J dropped 5 bases, with 18 bases sitting between them. CDR1 and CDR2 (germline): SNHLY, FYNNEI.

Only one count was recorded for this clone. The chain links TRBV5-1 to TRBJ2-5; tentatively, D is TRBD2 (5 bases). This CDR3 has 15 amino acids. Germline V gene sequence: CDR1 SGHRS, CDR2 YFSETQ. Trimming stripped 6 bases from V and 5 bases from J, with 20 bases between. For the CDR3, the DNA is TGCGCCAGCATCGAACTTGGGAGCCCCAGGGAGACCCAGTACTTC. Residues: CASIELGSPRETQYF.

The chain couples TRBV10-3 to TRBJ2-6; possibly TRBD2 for D (5 bases). Trimming took 2 bases from V and 2 from J, leaving 7 bases between them. CDR1 and CDR2 from the germline V gene are ENHRY and SYGVKD. This CDR3 is built from 15 residues. The CDR3 sequence: CAISETGAGANVLTF. The CDR3 DNA is TGTGCCATCAGTGAGACCGGGGCTGGGGCCAACGTCCTGACTTTC.

The chain recombines TRBV6-6 with TRBJ1-1; D unclear. Per germline, CDR1 MNHNY and CDR2 SVGAGI (reference sequence). V was shortened by 6 bases and J by 7 bases, with 12 bases between the two germline ends. The CDR3 loop spans 12 amino acids. The CDR3: CASSHGLGEAFF. The DNA of the CDR3 is TGTGCCAGCAGCCATGGACTGGGTGAAGCTTTCTTT.

V usage is TRBV7-3 and J usage is TRBJ1-2; D is perhaps TRBD1 (6 bases). Germline loops: CDR1 SGHTA, CDR2 FQGTGA. V was cut by 5 bases and J by 6 bases, with 13 bases left in between. CDR3 length: 13 residues. DNA for the CDR3: TGTGCCAGCAGCCAAAATGGGGGCGATGGCTACACCTTC. Its translation is CASSQNGGDGYTF.

This sequence joins TRBV29-1 and TRBJ2-1; TRBD2 matches 10 bases. Trimming took 5 bases from V and 6 from J; bases not matched to a gene: 7. Germline-derived CDR1 and CDR2 are SQVTM and ANQGSEA. The CDR3 extends over 14 amino acids. The CDR3 bases are TGCAGCGTTTTACTAGCGGGGATGGGCAATGAGCAGTTCTTC. The encoded protein is CSVLLAGMGNEQFF.

The chain combines TRBV7-2 with TRBJ2-6, with TRBD1 as a possible D gene (6 bases). The CDR3 has 19 residues. Deletions cut 4 bases from V and 0 bases from J, with 19 bases between. The V gene's germline CDR1 is SGHTA and CDR2 FQGNSA. The DNA of the CDR3 is TGTGCCAGCAGCTCATATCCCCTTGGACAGTACTCTGGGGCCAACGTCCTGACTTTC. This sequence encodes CASSSYPLGQYSGANVLTF.

The V and J genes are TRBV27 and TRBJ1-4, with 8 bases aligning to TRBD1. Germline V lookup: CDR1 MNHEY, CDR2 SMNVEV (reference sequence). This CDR3 contains 17 residues. J lost 7 bases, V lost 5 bases, and 15 bases had no gene match. The CDR3 coding sequence is TGTGCCAGCAGTCTCGGTGCAGGGGGCGGCTTTGGTGAAAAACTGTTTTTT. It encodes CASSLGAGGGFGEKLFF.

J is TRBJ2-7 and V is TRBV4-3, with TRBD1 matching 7 bases. From germline, CDR1 is LGHNA and CDR2 YSLEER. The CDR3 is 15 residues long. Trimming at V came to 0 bases and at J to 3 bases, leaving 5 bases not matched to a gene. CDR3 sequence reads: CASSQDETGLYEQYF. The CDR3 nucleotides are TGCGCCAGCAGCCAAGATGAGACAGGGCTCTACGAGCAGTACTTC.

This clone has only one observation. The chain couples TRBV4-3 to TRBJ1-1, with D uncertain. Trimming took 2 bases from V and 1 from J, leaving 20 bases between them. Germline V lookup: CDR1 LGHNA, CDR2 YSLEER. CDR3 length equals 18 residues. CDR3 sequence: CASSQKDFRATRNTEAFF. The CDR3 DNA follows: TGCGCCAGCAGCCAAAAGGACTTCCGTGCTACGAGGAACACTGAAGCTTTCTTT.

The rearrangement uses TRBV30 and TRBJ1-2; TRBD1 is a possible D gene (6 bases). Trimming removed 4 bases at V and 4 bases at J, with 16 bases between. Germline CDR1 and CDR2: GTSNPN and SVGIG (reference sequence). The CDR3 extends over 14 amino acids. The CDR3: CAWIGHPRGYGYTF. In DNA, the CDR3 is TGTGCCTGGATCGGACACCCCAGGGGCTATGGCTACACCTTC.

This CDR3 is CLRRPSSYEQYF. The CDR3 bases are TGTTTACGCCGCCCGAGCTCCTACGAGCAGTACTTC. The chain employs TRBV27 and TRBJ2-7; D gene uncertain. The CDR3 has 12 residues. CDR1 is MNHEY and CDR2 is SMNVEV in the germline V gene (reference sequence).

V gene TRBV6-6 combines with J gene TRBJ2-4; 7 nucleotides match TRBD1. Trimming removed 4 bases from V and 5 bases from J; junction bases left unmatched: 5. Per the germline V gene, CDR1 is MNHNY and CDR2 is SVGAGI (reference sequence). The CDR3 contains 14 residues. CDR3 sequence: CASSLTGNENIQYF. For the CDR3, the DNA is TGTGCCAGCAGTTTGACAGGGAACGAAAACATTCAGTACTTC.

The chain is built from TRBV6-5 and TRBJ1-2; no clear D. Germline-derived CDR1 and CDR2 are MNHEY and SVGAGI. V shed 5 bases and J shed 1 base, with 8 bases lying between them. CDR3 length equals 13 residues. The CDR3 loop reads CASSARDNYGYTF. CDR3 nucleotides: TGTGCCAGCAGTGCGAGAGATAACTATGGCTACACCTTC.